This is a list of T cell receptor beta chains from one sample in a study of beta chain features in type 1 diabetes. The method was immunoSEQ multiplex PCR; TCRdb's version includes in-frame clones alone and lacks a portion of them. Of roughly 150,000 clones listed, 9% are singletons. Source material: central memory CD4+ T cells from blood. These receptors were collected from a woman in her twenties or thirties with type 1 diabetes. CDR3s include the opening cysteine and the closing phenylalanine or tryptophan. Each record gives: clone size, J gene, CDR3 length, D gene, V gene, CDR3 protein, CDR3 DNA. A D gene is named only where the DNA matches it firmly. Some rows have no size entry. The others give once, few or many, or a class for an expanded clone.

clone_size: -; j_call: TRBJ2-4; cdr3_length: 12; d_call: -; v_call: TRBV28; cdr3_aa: CASSVNQNIQYF; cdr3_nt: TGTGCCAGCAGTGTAAATCAAAACATTCAGTACTTC
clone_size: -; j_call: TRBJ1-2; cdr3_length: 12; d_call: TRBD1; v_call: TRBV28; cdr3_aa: CARGQGEYGYTF; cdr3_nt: TGTGCCAGAGGACAGGGAGAGTATGGCTACACCTTC
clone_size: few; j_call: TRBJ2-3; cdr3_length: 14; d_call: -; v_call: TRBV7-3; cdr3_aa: CASRLRGGTDTQYF; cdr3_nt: TGTGCCAGCAGACTTAGGGGAGGTACAGATACGCAGTATTTT
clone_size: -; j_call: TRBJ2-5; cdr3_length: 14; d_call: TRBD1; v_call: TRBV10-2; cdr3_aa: CASGGGQGQETQYF; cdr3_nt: TGCGCCAGCGGCGGAGGACAGGGTCAAGAGACCCAGTACTTC
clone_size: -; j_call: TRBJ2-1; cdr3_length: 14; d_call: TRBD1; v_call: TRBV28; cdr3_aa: CASQRDRGINEQFF; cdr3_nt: TGTGCCAGCCAACGGGACAGGGGAATTAATGAGCAGTTCTTC
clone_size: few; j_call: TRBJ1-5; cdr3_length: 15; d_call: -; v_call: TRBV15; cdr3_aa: CATSRAGDSNQPQHF; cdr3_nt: TGTGCCACCAGCAGAGCAGGGGATAGCAATCAGCCCCAGCATTTT
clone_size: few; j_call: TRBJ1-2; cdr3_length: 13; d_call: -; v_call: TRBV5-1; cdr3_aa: CASSTGSEDGYTF; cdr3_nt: TGCGCCAGCAGCACAGGGTCAGAAGATGGCTACACCTTC
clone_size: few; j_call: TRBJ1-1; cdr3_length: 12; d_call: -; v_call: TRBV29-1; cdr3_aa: CSHIGVNTEAFF; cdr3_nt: TGCAGTCATATAGGGGTGAACACTGAAGCTTTCTTT
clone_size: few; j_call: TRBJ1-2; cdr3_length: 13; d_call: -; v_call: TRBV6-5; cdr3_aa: CASSTQGGGGYTF; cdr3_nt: TGTGCCAGCAGTACGCAGGGAGGTGGAGGCTACACCTTC
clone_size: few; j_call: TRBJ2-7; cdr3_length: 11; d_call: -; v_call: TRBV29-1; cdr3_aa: CSVLFSYEQYF; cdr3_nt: TGCAGCGTACTGTTCTCCTACGAGCAGTACTTC
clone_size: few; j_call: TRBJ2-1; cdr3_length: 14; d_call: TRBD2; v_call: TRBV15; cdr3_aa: CATSKGGLDVEQFF; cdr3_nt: TGTGCCACCAGCAAGGGGGGACTAGATGTTGAGCAGTTCTTC
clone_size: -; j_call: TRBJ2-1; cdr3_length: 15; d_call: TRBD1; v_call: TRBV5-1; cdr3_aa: CASSLGQGTHNEQFF; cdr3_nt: TGCGCCAGCAGCTTGGGACAGGGAACCCACAATGAGCAGTTCTTC
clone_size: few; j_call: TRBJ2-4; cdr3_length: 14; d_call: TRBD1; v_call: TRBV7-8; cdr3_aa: CASSRRQGAHIQYF; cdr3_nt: TGTGCCAGCAGCCGCCGACAGGGAGCACACATTCAGTACTTC
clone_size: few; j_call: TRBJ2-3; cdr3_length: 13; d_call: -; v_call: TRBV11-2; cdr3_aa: CASSLDGGDTQYF; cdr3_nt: TGTGCCAGCAGCTTAGACGGTGGAGATACGCAGTATTTT
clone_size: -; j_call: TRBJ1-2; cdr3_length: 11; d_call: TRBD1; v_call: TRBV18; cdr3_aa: CASAKTGELNF; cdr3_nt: TGTGCCAGCGCGAAAACAGGGGAGTTAAACTTC
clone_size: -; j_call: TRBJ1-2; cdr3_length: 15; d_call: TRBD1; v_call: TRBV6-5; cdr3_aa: CASSPDGQGFNGYTF; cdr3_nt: TGTGCCAGCAGCCCTGATGGACAGGGGTTCAATGGCTACACCTTC
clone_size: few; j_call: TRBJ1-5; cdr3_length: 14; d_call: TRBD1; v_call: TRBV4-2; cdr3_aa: CASSRDRGVQPQHF; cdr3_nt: TGTGCCAGCAGCCGGGACAGGGGAGTTCAGCCCCAGCATTTT
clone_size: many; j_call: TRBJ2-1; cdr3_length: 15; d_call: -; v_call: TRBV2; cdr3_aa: CASSSGPSSYNEQFF; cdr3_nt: TGTGCCAGCAGTAGCGGGCCGAGCTCCTACAATGAGCAGTTCTTC
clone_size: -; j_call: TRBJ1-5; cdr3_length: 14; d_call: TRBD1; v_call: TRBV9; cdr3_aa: CASSGGQLNQPQHF; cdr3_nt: TGTGCCAGCAGCGGGGGACAGCTCAATCAGCCCCAGCATTTT
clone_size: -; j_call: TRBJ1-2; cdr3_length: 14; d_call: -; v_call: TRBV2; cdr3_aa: CASSVESGDYGYTF; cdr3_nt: TGTGCCAGCAGTGTGGAAAGCGGAGACTATGGCTACACCTTC
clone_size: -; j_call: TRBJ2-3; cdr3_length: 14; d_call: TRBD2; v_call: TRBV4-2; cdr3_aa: CASSQGAGADTQYF; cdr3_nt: TGTGCCAGCAGCCAAGGGGCGGGGGCAGATACGCAGTATTTT
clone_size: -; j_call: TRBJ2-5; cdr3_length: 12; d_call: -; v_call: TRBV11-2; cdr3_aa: CASSSDQYTQYF; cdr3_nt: TGTGCCAGCAGCTCAGACCAGTACACCCAGTACTTC
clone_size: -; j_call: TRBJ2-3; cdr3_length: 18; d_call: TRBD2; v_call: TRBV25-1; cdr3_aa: CASSEPSKSGSPTDTQYF; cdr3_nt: TGTGCCAGCAGTGAACCCTCCAAAAGCGGGAGTCCGACAGATACGCAGTATTTT
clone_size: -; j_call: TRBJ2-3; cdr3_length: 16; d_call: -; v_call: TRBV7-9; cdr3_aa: CASSLSGTPGTDTQYF; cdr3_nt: TGTGCCAGCAGCTTAAGCGGTACTCCTGGGACAGATACGCAGTATTTT
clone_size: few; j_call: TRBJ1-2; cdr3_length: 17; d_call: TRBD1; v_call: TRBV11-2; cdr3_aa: CASSVGGQITINYGYTF; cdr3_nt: TGTGCCAGCAGCGTAGGGGGACAGATTACAATTAACTATGGCTACACCTTC
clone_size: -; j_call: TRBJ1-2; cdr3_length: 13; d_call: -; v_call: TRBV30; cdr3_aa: CAWRRVGGYGYTF; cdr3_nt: TGTGCCTGGCGGAGGGTAGGAGGGTATGGCTACACCTTC
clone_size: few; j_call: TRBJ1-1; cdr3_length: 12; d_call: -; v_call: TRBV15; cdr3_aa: CATSRVQGEAFF; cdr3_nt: TGTGCCACCAGCAGAGTACAGGGTGAAGCTTTCTTT